One sample yielded the 18 T cell receptor beta chains listed below, sequenced in a study of cytomegalovirus exposure and HLA in healthy donors. The PCR used 60 Vbeta and 13 Jbeta primers. This table comes from immunoSEQ multiplex PCR, and its TCRdb copy is limited to in-frame clones, with some not included. The sample includes about 120,000 clones, around 78% of them seen just once. Sequenced sample: PBMCs. All receptors come from a woman aged 30 to 39 in good health and CMV-seronegative.

This clone appeared a few times. This chain uses TRBV4-1 with TRBJ1-4, with 8 bases identical to TRBD1. The CDR3 runs to 16 residues. V lost 3 bases, J lost 7 bases, and 10 bases stayed unmatched. From germline, CDR1 is MGHRA and CDR2 YSYEKL. The chain's CDR3 is CASSHKQGEGGEKLFF. CDR3 nucleotides: TGCGCCAGCAGCCACAAACAGGGGGAAGGAGGTGAAAAACTGTTTTTT.

The table lists this clone with a count of one. The CDR3 is CASSTPGQGGTEAFF. The CDR3 DNA reads TGTGCCAGCAGTACCCCGGGACAGGGAGGCACTGAAGCTTTCTTT. The chain links TRBV27 to TRBJ1-1; TRBD1 agrees at 9 bases. The germline V gene encodes CDR1 MNHEY and CDR2 SMNVEV (reference sequence). V lost 5 bases and J lost 4; bases outside the gene matches: 8. There are 15 residues in the CDR3.

This clone was counted a few times. The CDR3 region is CASSAGTYSNQPQHF. Written as DNA, the CDR3 is TGTGCCAGCAGCGCCGGGACATATAGCAATCAGCCCCAGCATTTT. This chain connects TRBV9 to TRBJ1-5; D is possibly TRBD1 (6 bases). From germline, CDR1 is SGDLS and CDR2 YYNGEE. This CDR3 contains 15 residues. The V and J ends lost 3 bases and 0 bases respectively, with 10 bases between them.

The count of this clone is one. V is TRBV29-1 and J is TRBJ2-7; 10 bases match TRBD2. CDR1 and CDR2 from the germline V gene are SQVTM and ANQGSEA. Trimming took 7 bases from V and 3 from J; bases not matched to a gene: 9. The CDR3 has 14 residues. CDR3 sequence reads: CSAAGVAGGYEQYF. CDR3 in DNA: TGCAGCGCTGCCGGGGTAGCGGGAGGCTACGAGCAGTACTTC.

The V call is TRBV4-1, the J call TRBJ2-4, with 11 bases fitting TRBD2. There are 15 residues in the CDR3. Losses at the gene ends were 4 bases for V and 6 bases for J; bases not matched to a gene: 5. Germline V gives CDR1 MGHRA, CDR2 YSYEKL. CDR3 nucleotides: TGCGCCAGCAGCCTTACGACTAGCGGGGTAAACATTCAGTACTTC. It is translated as CASSLTTSGVNIQYF.

V gene TRBV4-2 combines with J gene TRBJ2-1; 8 bases are a match to TRBD2. Germline CDR1 and CDR2: LGHNA and YNFKEQ. The CDR3 covers 15 residues. Trimming at V came to 2 bases and at J to 2 bases, leaving 2 bases not matched to a gene. CDR3 sequence: CASSQTSGPYNEQFF. CDR3 coding DNA: TGTGCCAGCAGCCAAACTAGCGGACCCTACAATGAGCAGTTCTTC.

V usage is TRBV28 and J usage is TRBJ1-2; D uncertain. CDR3 size: 13 residues. Germline-derived CDR1 and CDR2 are MDHEN and SYDVKM. V lost 3 bases to trimming and J lost 2 bases, with 7 bases between them. The CDR3 protein is CASSFSRNYGYTF. The CDR3 DNA reads as TGTGCCAGCAGTTTTTCCAGGAACTATGGCTACACCTTC.

By sample fraction, this clone is medium-sized (0.01 to 0.1%). The chain carries TRBV25-1 and TRBJ1-6; 9 bases agree with TRBD1. The V and J ends lost 4 bases and 10 bases, in that order; junction bases with no gene match: 5. The CDR3 runs to 14 residues. The germline V gene encodes CDR1 MGHDK and CDR2 SYGVNS. The CDR3 DNA follows: TGTGCCAGCAGTGCCGGGACAGGGTTATCACCCCTCCACTTT. Translated: CASSAGTGLSPLHF.

The V and J genes are TRBV30 and TRBJ1-1; D remains unclear. This CDR3 has 16 residues. The V and J ends lost 0 bases and 0 bases respectively, with 14 bases between them. From germline, CDR1 is GTSNPN and CDR2 SVGIG (reference sequence). The CDR3 loop reads CAWSVRGGFMNTEAFF. CDR3 coding DNA: TGTGCCTGGAGTGTACGGGGAGGCTTCATGAACACTGAAGCTTTCTTT.

The chain uses TRBV4-3 and TRBJ1-6, with D unresolved. The CDR3 runs to 13 residues. Trimming left V 0 bases short and J 10 bases short, with 7 bases between. The germline gives CDR1 LGHNA, CDR2 YSLEER. CDR3 in amino acids: CASSQDFRSPLHF. In DNA, the CDR3 is TGCGCCAGCAGCCAAGATTTCCGGTCACCCCTCCACTTT.

This chain joins TRBV28 and TRBJ2-7, with 7 bases aligning to TRBD1. Germline CDR1 is MDHEN and CDR2 is SYDVKM. V gave up 6 bases and J gave up 6 bases; unmatched junction bases: 11. There are 14 residues in the CDR3. Written as DNA, the CDR3 is TGTGCCAGCAGGTCACCGGGACAGTATTCCGAGCAGTACTTC. Its translation is CASRSPGQYSEQYF.

This chain connects TRBV28 to TRBJ2-7; 10 nucleotides match TRBD2. The trim removed 8 bases at V and 4 bases at J, leaving 5 bases unmatched. Germline-derived CDR1 and CDR2 are MDHEN and SYDVKM. This CDR3 spans 13 amino acids. The CDR3 DNA sequence: TGTGCCAGCTGCCAACTAGCGGGATACGAGCAGTACTTC. The encoded protein is CASCQLAGYEQYF.

A note on this clone: This specimen includes other DNA sequences encoding the same CDR3. The V gene is TRBV30, the J gene TRBJ1-5; D not certain. The CDR3 runs to 13 residues. Germline V gives CDR1 GTSNPN, CDR2 SVGIG (reference sequence). V was shortened by 5 bases and J by 0 bases, with 8 bases between the two germline ends. Written as DNA, the CDR3 is TGTGCCTGGGGGAGGGATAGCAATCAGCCCCAGCATTTT. Amino acid sequence: CAWGRDSNQPQHF.

The chain recombines TRBV7-8 with TRBJ2-7; D is unclear. The CDR3 extends over 16 amino acids. Trimming pared 5 bases from V and 0 bases from J, leaving 17 bases between. CDR1 is SGHVS and CDR2 is FQNEAQ in the germline V gene. CDR3 in amino acids: CASSPVVGWSSYEQYF. The CDR3 DNA follows: TGTGCCAGCAGCCCCGTAGTCGGGTGGAGCTCCTACGAGCAGTACTTC.

The rearrangement links TRBV13 to TRBJ1-1; possibly TRBD1 for D (6 bases). Germline-derived CDR1 and CDR2 are PRHDT and FYEKMQ (reference sequence). This CDR3 contains 16 residues. Trimming took off 0 bases at V and 1 base at J, with 12 bases between the two ends. The DNA for the CDR3 is TGTGCCAGCAGCTTAGGCCGGGGGGCTCCGAACACTGAAGCTTTCTTT. It yields the protein CASSLGRGAPNTEAFF.

Written as DNA, the CDR3 is TGCGCCAGCAGCCCCACGACCGAGAGGCATGAAGCTTTCTTT. Residues: CASSPTTERHEAFF. The chain is built from TRBV4-3 and TRBJ1-1, with D unclear. The V gene lost 4 bases and the J gene lost 7 bases, with 16 bases spanning the gap. Germline V gene data show CDR1 as LGHNA and CDR2 as YSLEER. The CDR3 consists of 14 residues.

V gene TRBV7-9 combines with J gene TRBJ2-1, with D hard to call. Trimming pared 3 bases from V and 8 bases from J, leaving 14 bases between. The CDR3 consists of 14 residues. Germline values: CDR1 SEHNR, CDR2 FQNEAQ (reference sequence). DNA of the CDR3: TGTGCCAGCAGCTTGGGTAGTGAGCGCCATGAGCAGTTCTTC. This translates into CASSLGSERHEQFF.

There are a few counts of this clone. The chain carries TRBV10-3 and TRBJ1-4; D call uncertain. Looked up from germline, CDR1 is ENHRY and CDR2 is SYGVKD. The ends were cut back, 0 bases at V and 4 bases at J, with 6 bases in the middle. This CDR3 is built from 14 residues. CDR3 residues: CAISESGINEKLFF. For the CDR3, the DNA is TGTGCCATCAGTGAGTCGGGCATTAATGAAAAACTGTTTTTT.